These 5 T cell receptor beta chains share one sample of origin, sequenced in a study of shared clonotypes between healthy human individuals. Only in-frame clones appear in the TCRdb table, and some are missing; sequencing was by immunoSEQ multiplex PCR. The sample includes around 500,000 clones, 81% of them seen just once. Sequencing used PBMCs. These receptors were obtained from a woman in her 40s in good health. Some clones in this sample may be carry-over from other donors' samples.

Concerning this clone itself: This sample includes further DNA sequences coding for the same CDR3. This chain uses TRBV2 with TRBJ1-5, with D hard to call. Germline V gives CDR1 SNHLY, CDR2 FYNNEI. V was trimmed by 1 base and J by 0 bases, leaving 7 bases between them. The CDR3 contains 15 residues. The CDR3 DNA reads TGTGCCAGCAGTGAAGACAGCTATAGCAATCAGCCCCAGCATTTT. Translation: CASSEDSYSNQPQHF.

The chain recombines TRBV7-8 with TRBJ2-5; D gene unclear. CDR1 and CDR2 from the germline V gene are SGHVS and FQNEAQ. The CDR3 runs 12 residues. With 3 bases removed from V and 5 bases from J, the gap between germline ends came to 7 bases. The CDR3: CASSFPRETQYF. The CDR3 nucleotides are TGTGCCAGCAGCTTTCCTCGCGAGACCCAGTACTTC.

The V call is TRBV7-2, the J call TRBJ1-1, with D hard to call. The V gene lost 0 bases and the J gene lost 4 bases, with 9 bases spanning the gap. The CDR3 covers 14 residues. In germline, CDR1 is SGHTA, CDR2 FQGNSA. The chain's CDR3 is CASSLATEGTEAFF. For the CDR3, the DNA is TGTGCCAGCAGCTTAGCGACGGAGGGCACTGAAGCTTTCTTT.

The gene calls are TRBV19 and TRBJ2-3; D not certain. The CDR3 consists of 11 residues. CDR1 is LNHDA, CDR2 SQIVND, per germline (reference sequence). The CDR3 sequence is CYPISTDTQYF. The CDR3 DNA reads as TGTTATCCGATTAGCACAGATACGCAGTATTTT.

For this clone: With only one base between it and a far larger clone, this is likely a read error. The chain links TRBV10-3 to TRBJ2-1; 13 bases line up with TRBD2. Germline V gives CDR1 ENHRY, CDR2 SYGVKD. CDR3 size: 15 residues. With 10 bases clipped from V and 8 bases from J, the junction kept 11 bases outside the gene matches. The CDR3 protein is CASRSTSGRKDEQFF. In DNA form, the CDR3 reads TGTGCCAGCAGATCGACTAGCGGGAGGAAGGATGAGCAGTTCTTC.